These 9 T cell receptor beta chains originate from one sample sequenced in a study of OX40 agonist ivuxolimab in advanced cancers. The protocol was immunoSEQ multiplex PCR, while the TCRdb copy is restricted to in-frame clones and leaves out a portion. The sample yields more than 50,000 clones, approximately 86% seen once. Specimen: CD4+ or CD8+ T cells sorted from blood, collected in a trial of the OX40 agonist ivuxolimab. The receptors were gathered from an adult with an advanced solid tumor such as melanoma, head and neck, liver or kidney cancer.

The J gene is TRBJ2-2, the V gene TRBV4-2; D possibly corresponds to TRBD2 (6 bases). The CDR3 sequence is 16 residues long. The ends were cut back, 5 bases at V and 2 bases at J, with 15 bases in the middle. CDR1 and CDR2 (germline): LGHNA, YNFKEQ. CDR3 DNA sequence: TGTGCCAGCAGCTATCGGAGGGGCGATAACACCGGGGAGCTGTTTTTT. It translates to CASSYRRGDNTGELFF.

This chain links TRBV18 with TRBJ1-1, with a weak D call TRBD1 (5 bases). CDR1 and CDR2 (germline): KGHSH, LQKENI. CDR3 size: 11 residues. The germline V and J ends were trimmed by 6 bases and 7 bases, with 9 bases remaining between them. The CDR3 loop is CASSPGDEAFF. The CDR3 DNA reads TGTGCCAGCTCCCCGGGGGATGAAGCTTTCTTT.

This sequence joins TRBV5-1 and TRBJ2-6, with D unresolved. CDR3 length equals 17 residues. Trimming left V 1 base short and J 0 bases short, with 11 bases between. In germline, CDR1 is SGHRS, CDR2 YFSETQ. CDR3 coding DNA: TGCGCCAGCAGCTTGCCCCAACCGAGCTCTGGGGCCAACGTCCTGACTTTC. This translates into CASSLPQPSSGANVLTF. The full variable domain, its missing parts supplied by reference TRBV5-1 and TRBJ2-6, is KAGVTQTPRYLIKTRGQQVTLSCSPISGHRSVSWYQQTPGQGLQFLFEYFSETQRNKGNFPGRFSGRQFSNSRSEMNVSTLELGDSALYLCASSLPQPSSGANVLTFGAGSRLTVL.

This sequence joins TRBV30 and TRBJ2-1; D may be TRBD2 (5 bases). The length of the CDR3 is 10 residues. With 4 bases removed from V and 9 bases from J, the gap between germline ends came to 7 bases. The germline V gene encodes CDR1 GTSNPN and CDR2 SVGIG (reference sequence). The CDR3 bases are TGTGCCTGGAAGGCGGGTGAGCAGTTCTTC. The encoded protein is CAWKAGEQFF.

This clone was counted between two and nine times. J is TRBJ2-1 and V is TRBV27, with D hard to call. This CDR3 comprises 19 residues. V lost 6 bases and J 0 bases, leaving 24 bases between the germline ends. Germline V gives CDR1 MNHEY, CDR2 SMNVEV (reference sequence). CDR3 region: CASSPYSFRSRSSYNEQFF. The CDR3 coding sequence is TGTGCCAGCAGCCCATACAGTTTCCGCTCGAGAAGCTCCTACAATGAGCAGTTCTTC.

The V and J genes are TRBV9 and TRBJ2-1; D may be TRBD1 or TRBD2 (5 bases each). Deletions cut 4 bases from V and 1 base from J, with 15 bases between. Looked up from germline, CDR1 is SGDLS and CDR2 is YYNGEE. This CDR3 has 16 residues. CDR3 protein: CASSPRGSGSYNEQFF. The CDR3 DNA reads TGTGCCAGCAGCCCTCGGGGCTCTGGGTCCTACAATGAGCAGTTCTTC.

The chain uses TRBV6-5 and TRBJ1-2, with a tentative D call TRBD1 (5 bases). This CDR3 is 13 amino acids long. Trimming removed 4 bases at V and 2 bases at J, with 8 bases between. Germline assignment: CDR1 MNHEY and CDR2 SVGAGI. CDR3 nucleotides: TGTGCCAGCAGTTCAGGGTACAACTATGGCTACACCTTC. It yields the protein CASSSGYNYGYTF.

The chain joins TRBV9 to TRBJ2-3, with D tentatively TRBD1 (5 bases). The CDR3 is 15 amino acids. CDR1 is SGDLS and CDR2 is YYNGEE in the germline V gene. V shed 1 base and J shed 0 bases, with 9 bases lying between them. As DNA, the CDR3 is TGTGCCAGCAGCGTATCTGCAGGGAGCACAGATACGCAGTATTTT. Its protein is CASSVSAGSTDTQYF. The full variable domain, in which reference TRBV9 and TRBJ2-3 provide the parts outside the CDR3, is DSGVTQTPKHLITATGQRVTLRCSPRSGDLSVYWYQQSLDQGLQFLIQYYNGEERAKGNILERFSAQQFPDLHSELNLSSLELGDSALYFCASSVSAGSTDTQYFGPGTRLTVL.

The V gene is TRBV5-1, the J gene TRBJ2-7; TRBD2 matches at 7 bases. Germline-derived CDR1 and CDR2 are SGHRS and YFSETQ. This CDR3 region has 14 residues. Unmatched junction bases numbered 7, after V lost 1 base and J lost 6 bases. CDR3 loop: CASSLSGRAGEQYF. The CDR3 DNA reads as TGCGCCAGCAGCTTGTCTGGGAGGGCCGGCGAGCAGTACTTC.